These 12 T cell receptor beta chains originate from one sample sequenced in a study of blood T cell repertoires in COVID-19. Method: immunoSEQ multiplex PCR; TCRdb's copy keeps in-frame clones and lacks some. The profile shows 80,000 to 100,000 clones, over 85% of them singletons. The sequenced sample consisted of peripheral blood. These receptors were collected from a human donor with COVID-19, enrolled during active disease. The donor label of this sample is uncertain.

This chain uses TRBV24-1 with TRBJ2-1; 7 bases map to TRBD2. Germline CDR1 reads KGHDR; CDR2 reads SFDVKD. This CDR3 has 14 amino acids. V shed 4 bases and J 8 bases; nucleotides not matched to a gene: 7. The CDR3 nucleotides read TGTGCCACCAGTGAATGGGAGGGAGGAGATGAGCAGTTCTTC. Its translation: CATSEWEGGDEQFF.

The CDR3 loop is CASSIGQSYYGYTF. Written as DNA, the CDR3 is TGTGCCAGCAGCATTGGACAGAGTTACTATGGCTACACCTTC. The V call is TRBV7-9, the J call TRBJ1-2, with D possibly TRBD1 on 6 matching bases. CDR1 and CDR2 (germline): SEHNR, FQNEAQ (reference sequence). Trimming took off 5 bases at V and 3 bases at J, with 13 bases between the two ends. The length of the CDR3 is 14 residues. The full variable domain, rest sourced from reference TRBV7-9 and TRBJ1-2, is DTGVSQNPRHKITKRGQNVTFRCDPISEHNRLYWYRQTLGQGPEFLTYFQNEAQLEKSRLLSDRFSAERPKGSFSTLEIQRTEQGDSAMYLCASSIGQSYYGYTFGSGTRLTVV.

The chain has TRBV9 and TRBJ2-6; 8 bases fit TRBD1. The CDR3 is 17 residues long. The V and J ends lost 0 bases and 4 bases, in that order; junction bases with no gene match: 6. Germline CDR1 and CDR2: SGDLS and YYNGEE. CDR3 sequence: CASSVDQGAAGANVLTF. CDR3 coding DNA: TGTGCCAGCAGCGTAGATCAGGGGGCGGCCGGGGCCAACGTCCTGACTTTC.

This chain connects TRBV6-6 to TRBJ2-7, with TRBD2 identical over 9 bases. V gave up 7 bases and J gave up 1 base; unmatched junction bases: 8. Germline V gives CDR1 MNHNY, CDR2 SVGAGI (reference sequence). This CDR3 contains 15 residues. CDR3 coding DNA: TGTGCCAGCAACTCCGGGACTAGCAGGTCCTACGAGCAGTACTTC. It is translated as CASNSGTSRSYEQYF.

This clone was counted between two and nine times. The V gene is TRBV14, the J gene TRBJ1-1; D is unclear. V lost 0 bases and J 8 bases, leaving 10 bases between the germline ends. In germline, CDR1 is SGHDN, CDR2 FVKESK. There are 13 residues in the CDR3. The DNA of the CDR3 is TGTGCCAGCAGCCAAGACGGCGGCATCGAAGCTTTCTTT. This gives the protein CASSQDGGIEAFF.

The V call is TRBV10-3, the J call TRBJ2-7, with 8 bases that match TRBD1. Germline V gene data show CDR1 as ENHRY and CDR2 as SYGVKD. The CDR3 runs to 15 residues. V lost 3 bases, J lost 2 bases, and 6 bases stayed unmatched. The CDR3 loop reads CAISEVGDRTYEQYF. In DNA, the CDR3 is TGTGCCATCAGTGAAGTTGGGGACAGGACCTACGAGCAGTACTTC.

This chain connects TRBV3-1 (or the pseudogene TRBV3-2) to TRBJ2-7, with TRBD1 matching over 7 bases. The CDR3 has 14 amino acids. The germline V gene encodes CDR1 LGHDT and CDR2 YNNKEL (reference sequence). After removal of 4 bases from V and 3 bases from J, the junction contained 6 bases not matched to a gene. The CDR3 nucleotides are TGTGCCAGCAGCCGCCTCCGGGACAGCTACGAGCAGTACTTC. Translating it yields CASSRLRDSYEQYF.

The V call is TRBV11-1, the J call TRBJ1-1, with 8 bases matching TRBD1. Germline V gives CDR1 SGHAT, CDR2 FQDESV (reference sequence). This CDR3 is 13 amino acids long. The ends lost 6 bases at V and 1 base at J; junction bases unmatched: 1. The CDR3 here is CASRGQANTEAFF. The CDR3 DNA is TGTGCCAGCAGGGGACAGGCGAACACTGAAGCTTTCTTT.

For the CDR3, the DNA is TGTGCCAGTAGTATTGAGGCCAGGGGGCCGTACGAGCAGTACTTC. Translating gives CASSIEARGPYEQYF. The J gene is TRBJ2-7, the V gene TRBV19, with 8 bases matching TRBD1. With 3 bases clipped from V and 4 bases from J, the junction kept 8 bases outside the gene matches. This CDR3 region has 15 residues. Germline V gives CDR1 LNHDA, CDR2 SQIVND (reference sequence). Full variable domain (missing parts from reference TRBV19 and TRBJ2-7): DGGITQSPKYLFRKEGQNVTLSCEQNLNHDAMYWYRQDPGQGLRLIYYSQIVNDFQKGDIAEGYSVSREKKESFPLTVTSAQKNPTAFYLCASSIEARGPYEQYFGPGTRLTVT.

Concerning this clone: This sample also contains other DNA sequences that code for the same CDR3. The chain employs TRBV3-1 (or the pseudogene TRBV3-2) and TRBJ2-7; TRBD2 is a possible D gene (6 bases). The CDR3 covers 18 residues. Germline V gives CDR1 LGHDT, CDR2 YNNKEL (reference sequence). The V and J ends lost 0 bases and 2 bases respectively, with 20 bases between them. This CDR3 reads CASSQDIGGASLPYEQYF. The CDR3 DNA sequence: TGTGCCAGCAGCCAAGATATTGGCGGGGCGAGTCTTCCCTACGAGCAGTACTTC.

There are a few counts of this clone. CDR3 DNA: TGCGCCAGCAGCCCCACGCCCGAGGACTACGAGCAGTACTTC. Translation: CASSPTPEDYEQYF. The chain employs TRBV5-1 and TRBJ2-7; D gene ambiguous. Germline lookup yields CDR1 SGHRS and CDR2 YFSETQ. The germline V and J ends were trimmed by 4 bases and 3 bases, with 14 bases remaining between them. This CDR3 is 14 amino acids long.

The chain employs TRBV19 and TRBJ1-1; D remains unclear. The CDR3 totals 11 residues. Germline assignment: CDR1 LNHDA and CDR2 SQIVND (reference sequence). Trimming took 10 bases from V and 5 from J, leaving 11 bases between them. This CDR3 reads CATRRETEAFF. The CDR3 nucleotides read TGTGCCACCCGGCGGGAGACTGAAGCTTTCTTT.